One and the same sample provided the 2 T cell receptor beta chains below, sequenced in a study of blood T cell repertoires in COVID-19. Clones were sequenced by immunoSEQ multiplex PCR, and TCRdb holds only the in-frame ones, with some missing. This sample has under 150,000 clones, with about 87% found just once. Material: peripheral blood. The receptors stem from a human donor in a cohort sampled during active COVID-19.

This CDR3 reads CASSYVQGTGKNEQFF. The CDR3 coding sequence is TGTGCCAGCAGTTACGTACAGGGTACGGGAAAAAATGAGCAGTTCTTC. This rearrangement joins TRBV6-5 to TRBJ2-1; possible D gene TRBD1, 6 bases. The CDR3 length is 16 residues. Germline-derived CDR1 and CDR2 are MNHEY and SVGAGI. V gave up 2 bases and J gave up 7 bases, with 18 bases separating them.

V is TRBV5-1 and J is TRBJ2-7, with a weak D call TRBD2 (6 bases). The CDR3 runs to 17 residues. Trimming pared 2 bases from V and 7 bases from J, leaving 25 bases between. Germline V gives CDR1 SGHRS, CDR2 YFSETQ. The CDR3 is CASSFSPGTSNPKEQYF. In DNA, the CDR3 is TGCGCCAGCAGCTTCTCGCCCGGGACTTCGAACCCAAAAGAGCAGTACTTC.